These T cell receptor beta chains were read from a single sample in a study of blood T cell repertoires in COVID-19. Here immunoSEQ multiplex PCR was the method, and the copy in TCRdb shows in-frame clones only, minus some. In the table there are about 120,000 clones, approximately 85% of which are singletons. Material: peripheral blood. Receptors were obtained from an older woman with COVID-19, enrolled during active disease. Each CDR3 is given without its conserved first and last residue.

j_gene: TRBJ2-7
v_gene: TRBV3-1/TRBV3-2
CDR3aa: ASSQPGQGIDEQY

j_gene: TRBJ2-3
v_gene: TRBV10-3
CDR3aa: AISEYGQGEADTQY

j_gene: TRBJ1-1
v_gene: TRBV24-1
CDR3aa: ATSSLTAEQGRDTEAF

j_gene: TRBJ2-7
v_gene: TRBV2
CDR3aa: ASSRLGGEQY

j_gene: TRBJ2-5
v_gene: TRBV19
CDR3aa: ASSLAHDREETQY

j_gene: TRBJ2-1
v_gene: TRBV19
CDR3aa: ASSSSGGPGNEQF

j_gene: TRBJ2-2
v_gene: TRBV2
CDR3aa: ASSSPGAGTGELF

j_gene: TRBJ1-1
v_gene: TRBV6-5
CDR3aa: ASSYAREGTEAF

j_gene: TRBJ2-7
v_gene: TRBV19
CDR3aa: ASSMGPGSSYEQY

j_gene: TRBJ1-3
v_gene: TRBV19
CDR3aa: ASSIGTGFPPELSGNTIY

j_gene: TRBJ1-3
v_gene: TRBV10-3
CDR3aa: AMSGQSGNTIY

j_gene: TRBJ1-4
v_gene: TRBV28
CDR3aa: ASHTGVSEKLF

j_gene: TRBJ1-2
v_gene: TRBV5-4
CDR3aa: ASSLEGRNYGYT

j_gene: TRBJ1-2
v_gene: TRBV14
CDR3aa: ASSPRQGAFGYT

j_gene: TRBJ1-5
v_gene: TRBV5-1
CDR3aa: ASSDAGGDQPQH

j_gene: TRBJ1-5
v_gene: TRBV6-5
CDR3aa: ASSAGADNQPQH

j_gene: TRBJ1-4
v_gene: TRBV29-1
CDR3aa: SVAGTGTNEKLF

j_gene: TRBJ1-5
v_gene: TRBV6-6
CDR3aa: ASSPREGSNQPQH

j_gene: TRBJ1-2
v_gene: TRBV11-1
CDR3aa: ASSRQGVRSGYT

j_gene: TRBJ1-1
v_gene: TRBV14
CDR3aa: ASSQQVNTEAF

j_gene: TRBJ2-3
v_gene: TRBV19
CDR3aa: ASRTLSSTDTQY